This T cell receptor (beta chain) was profiled in a study of a mutant IDH1 vaccine in newly diagnosed glioma. Turning to the study itself: Vaccination followed radiotherapy alone by 4-6 weeks, or accompanied temozolomide cycles. The earlier regimen, radiotherapy, temozolomide, or both, was most often both. Week 35 brought visit V12, which was followed by visit V13 at week 47. Findings of the study overall: The occurrence of vaccine-induced immune responses was seen in around 95% of patients.

For this clone: Its antigen is unidentified.

Trimming pared 1 base from V and 7 bases from J, leaving 13 bases between. This CDR3 has 14 residues. Germline lookup yields CDR1 MGHRA and CDR2 YSYEKL. Some clones are missing from TCRdb's copy, which holds only in-frame ones; the method was immunoSEQ multiplex PCR. The data contain tens of thousands of clones, around 86% of them seen just once; the ten biggest clones take up approximately 3.9%. Time point denoted: week 47, end of study. Alongside topical imiquimod, each dose of vaccine comprised 300 ug of mutant IDH1 20-mer peptide. Specimen: PBMCs, collected from a glioma patient whose treatment included an IDH1 peptide vaccine. The rearrangement joins TRBV4-1 to TRBJ1-1; D uncertain. This receptor was taken from a man younger than 45 with glioma. The CDR3 DNA sequence: TGCGCCAGCAGCCAAGTTGGACGGAAAATTGAAGCTTTCTTT. It translates to CASSQVGRKIEAFF.